Listed below are T cell receptor beta chains from one sample, sequenced in a study of monozygotic twins with inflammatory bowel disease. From its re-call of the 5' RACE reads, TCRdb lists each CDR3 protein once, without DNA. The data show approximately 400,000 distinct CDR3 sequences, and the top ten clones hold approximately 2.3%. The sample was blood. The receptors were sampled from a human donor with ulcerative colitis or Crohn's disease, or a healthy co-twin of an affected twin (not recorded which). Both conserved end residues are part of each CDR3.

15	TRBJ2-7	TRBV5-1	CASRPLMAIGYEQYF
12	TRBJ2-7	TRBV28	CASSFGRFEQYF
14	TRBJ2-2	TRBV27	CASSSGVNTGELFF
13	TRBJ2-7	TRBV5-1	CASRGGISYEQYF
11	TRBJ2-7	TRBV25-1	CASSPGVEQYF
14	TRBJ1-4	TRBV11-2	CASSPGGSGEKLFF
13	TRBJ2-3	TRBV12-3/TRBV12-4	CASSPTTGAWVYF
14	TRBJ1-2	TRBV19	CASSTTGGGNGYTF
12	TRBJ2-1	TRBV12-3/TRBV12-4	CASSLTGVEQFF
15	TRBJ2-1	TRBV7-9	CASSPLAGVNNEQFF
12	TRBJ1-5	TRBV7-9	CASSSRGGPQHF
19	TRBJ1-1	TRBV19	CASSRQGARSPTLNTEAFF
13	TRBJ1-2	TRBV7-2	CASSLIFSGNYTF
16	TRBJ2-1	TRBV19	CASSIDNGGTHNEQFF
16	TRBJ2-2	TRBV7-2	CASSLLGGDLTGELFF
11	TRBJ2-3	TRBV20-1	CSALYGDTQYF
13	TRBJ2-3	TRBV5-1	CASNGPGTDTQYF